This T cell receptor (beta chain) was captured by sequencing in a study of blood T cell repertoires in COVID-19. Study in general: Material from acute and convalescent COVID-19 was sourced from the United States, Italy and Spain.

CDR3 size: 15 residues. The V and J ends lost 4 bases and 7 bases, in that order; junction bases with no gene match: 9. Per germline, CDR1 SGHKS and CDR2 YYEKEE (reference sequence). In the authors' workflow: Amplification from reference gene primers served as the basis for estimated nucleated cell counts. Clones were sequenced by immunoSEQ multiplex PCR, and TCRdb holds only the in-frame ones, with some missing. The V and J calls and the clone size are those of that table, but D and trimming were determined from the DNA. The data show roughly 50,000 clones, around 81% seen once. V is TRBV5-5 and J is TRBJ2-1, with TRBD1 identical over 9 bases. The TCR was taken from an older woman with acute or convalescent COVID-19. The sample comprised peripheral blood. In DNA form, the CDR3 reads TGTGCCAGCAGCAAGACAGGGGGATCGGAAAATGAGCAGTTCTTC. Translation: CASSKTGGSENEQFF.